Here is one T cell receptor (beta chain) with its context. Its cognate antigen is unknown. Not enrolled were patients with uncontrolled infection, other autoimmune disease, pregnancy or lactation. Thyroid ultrasound, orbital computed tomography, clinical symptoms, and serum thyroxine and TRAb underpinned diagnoses. The germline gives CDR1 SGHNT, CDR2 YENEEA. V lost 1 base to trimming and J lost 5 bases; unmatched junction nucleotides: 5. This CDR3 is 14 amino acids long. The data stem from a study of T cells in Graves' hyperthyroidism and ophthalmopathy. Study-level points and caveats: Ophthalmopathy and stable hyperthyroidism were separated by a 13 V-J model. Most expanded thyroid clonotypes above 0.001 also appeared in blood.

RNA transcripts gave rise to amplified TCR beta CDR3 regions. Researchers ran a first-round RT-PCR on the TCR CDR3 using the HTBI primer set. Using its own MiXCR run on the multiplex PCR reads, TCRdb lists one record per CDR3 protein. The sample shows more than 550,000 distinct CDR3 sequences, over 40% of them seen only once. The chain has TRBV11-3 and TRBJ2-7; 7 nucleotides match TRBD2. The TCR originated in an adult man with Graves' disease, either hyperthyroidism or ophthalmopathy (not recorded which). The sequenced sample was peripheral blood or thyroid tissue (not recorded which). CDR3 loop: CASSLGLAVNEQYF. The CDR3 DNA is TGTGCCAGCAGCTTAGGCCTAGCGGTCAACGAGCAGTACTTC.